This T cell receptor beta chain appears in the sequencing data of a study of blood T cells in healthy people across ages (dated by TCRdb to the mid-2010s). A note on the overall study: Template switching captured roughly one uniquely barcoded TCR beta cDNA molecule per two T cells in model experiments. Age-related changes in TCR beta repertoire diversity were measured in the study by deep sequencing normalized with unique cDNA molecular identifiers. The donors were divided into four age groups: young (average 16 years), middle-aged (under 40), aged (approximately 59) and long-lived (roughly 82). For two donors (one aged 18 to 30 and one aged 80 or older), the study analyzed two additional independent replicas of 1 million unique cDNA reads from the same blood draw. Broad study findings and their caveats: Compared with the aged group, more naive CD4+ T cells, fewer expanded clones and increased TCR diversity were shown by the long-lived group, suggesting age selection. Since profiling was done on bulk unsorted PBMCs, naive and antigen-experienced compartments could not be conclusively compared. Donor CMV infection status was unknown, potentially confounding age-related changes in expanded clonotypes. As age increased, observed TCR beta diversity per million T cells dropped in a roughly linear way, and a significant reduction was already evident by age 40. A strong correlation was found between observed TCR beta diversity and the percentage of naive T cells measured by flow cytometry. Estimates of total diversity from one million sequenced T cells were regarded as lower bounds and underestimates.

For this clonotype: Its antigen has not been determined. Base qualities are not at hand, and no much larger clone is one base apart.

The receptor library was made with 5' RACE. Instrument on record: Illumina HiSeq 2500. A second PCR of roughly 7 to 12 cycles was run with a J-beta primer mix and a sample-barcoded 5' primer. A template-switch 5' adaptor carrying 12 random nucleotides introduced a unique molecular identifier onto each TCR beta cDNA molecule. At least 3 million CDR3-containing paired-end reads were obtained from each sample. All of the RNA was converted into first-strand cDNA using the Mint cDNA synthesis kit, with a TRBC-specific oligonucleotide serving as the primer. Following uracil-DNA glycosylase treatment, all cDNA underwent a first 18-cycle PCR with the universal primers M1SS and BC2_uni_R. As for the authors' bioinformatics: For normalization, 1 million high-quality reads, each with a distinct molecular identifier, were randomly selected from each sample. Instead of being binned into consensus sequences, reads with shared molecular identifiers were discarded. MiTCR, set to a Q25 quality threshold and the strictest error-elimination algorithm, was used for CDR3 identification, clonotype clustering and error correction. A nonparametric unseen species model with Euler transformation was used to estimate lower-bound total TCR beta diversity. Through fastp at Q25 and MiXCR, TCRdb rebuilt clones from the public reads, retaining in-frame beta chains. Each CDR3 protein appears once, grouped with its most common genes and DNA. TCRdb, rather than the study authors, made the V and J calls. The sample records 800,000 or so distinct CDR3 sequences, approximately 25% of which are singletons. The ten largest clones represent around 3.6% of the sample.

The donors were about 40 Caucasian individuals from Russia, aged roughly 6 to 100 years, who were systemically healthy. Approximately 9.3 milliliters of peripheral blood were collected from each donor into EDTA-treated Vacutainer tubes. Ficoll-Paque density-gradient centrifugation was used to isolate PBMCs, with at least 7 million per sample. Trizol reagent was used to extract total RNA from the PBMCs, yielding at least 5 micrograms per sample. The percentages of naive CD45RAhigh/CD27high T cells were determined by flow cytometry on a PBMC aliquot from every donor. V is trimmed back by 3 bases and J by 0 bases, and the junction contains 5 bases that no gene match accounts for. Looking up the germline V gene yields CDR1 MDHEN and CDR2 SYDVKM. Spanning cysteine to phenylalanine, the CDR3 consists of 16 amino acids. Only the CDR3 portion is preserved as DNA: 48 bases, with reading frame beginning at the first base.

These same data were also listed under a study on T cells of mothers and their children. As the second publication notes: Nine systemically healthy Caucasian individuals served as donors, namely three mothers together with their six children. cDNA synthesis used all of the extracted RNA, with roughly 1.5 ug of RNA in each 15 ul reaction. In the second PCR, sample barcodes and 2-4 random nucleotides were introduced via the M1S primer. Over 9 million TCR beta CDR3 reads came from each mother, compared with a few million reads from each child. Thymic selection similarly shapes TCR recombination output in related and unrelated pairs, with minor effect from inherited differences. Normalized repertoire overlap was always found to be slightly, but never significantly, higher in related mother-child pairs than in unrelated mother-child pairs. Persistent microchimeric T cell clones were not detected, at a sensitivity of around 100 clones per million clonotypes. To look for features that set related mother-child pairs apart from unrelated individuals, the researchers ran deep NGS to compare the TCR beta repertoires of mothers and children. The mean age was approximately 41 +/- 4 years for the mothers and around 10 +/- 4 years for the children. Libraries were sequenced on Illumina HiSeq 2000 with 100+100 nt paired-end reads after adapter ligation with NEBNext reagents. To prevent cross-contamination, the mother and child libraries were prepared one month apart and sequenced in separate runs. For each donor, somewhere between roughly 450,000 and 2,100,000 distinct TCR beta clonotypes were identified. Naive TCR beta clonotypes were estimated from low-frequency clonotypes matched to each donor's FACS-determined naive share, without sorting.

The sequence was collected from a boy younger than 18 in good health. The sequencing input was blood. The rearranged chain carries TRBV28 and TRBJ2-1; the central 7 bases match TRBD2. The CDR3 loop reads CASSFPGGSSYNEQFF. The nucleotide sequence is TGTGCCAGCAGTTTTCCCGGGGGGAGCTCCTACAATGAGCAGTTCTTC.